This T cell receptor (beta chain) came from a study of beta chain features in type 1 diabetes. Broader study findings: Shortening that was moderate but significant affected the TCRB CDR3s of Type 1 diabetes patients in all four CD4+ subsets.

V dropped 5 bases and J dropped 0 bases, with 14 bases sitting between them. The CDR3 contains 15 residues. Germline CDR1 reads SGHTA; CDR2 reads FQGNSA. On this clone itself: Its antigen is undetermined.

What was sequenced were expressed TCRB transcripts, since all of the isolated RNA had been reverse transcribed. Libraries were prepared by immunoSEQ multiplex PCR; TCRdb keeps only in-frame clonotypes and omits some of them. The table has roughly 450,000 clones, approximately 15% seen once. Every single donor gave one heparinised blood draw, and these averaged roughly 120 mL. Each population that was sorted was more than 95% pure. The sample consisted of naive CD4+ T cells from blood. The source is a man aged 30-40 years in good health. The rearrangement uses TRBV7-2 and TRBJ2-7; either TRBD1 or TRBD2 may supply D (6 bases each). Here the CDR3 reads CASSSRGPSSYEQYF. The DNA for the CDR3 is TGTGCCAGCAGCAGCCGGGGGCCGAGCTCCTACGAGCAGTACTTC.